This T cell receptor (beta chain) came from a study of blood T cell repertoires in COVID-19. Study details: Sources were T cells, B-cell-depleted T cells, or PBMCs; the material itself was cDNA or gDNA.

Trimming removed 3 bases from V and 4 bases from J, with 17 bases in between. CDR3 length: 15 residues. The germline V gene has CDR1 DFQATT and CDR2 SNEGSKA (reference sequence). Per the authors' pipeline: Reference gene primer amplification gave estimated nucleated cell counts. The table came from immunoSEQ multiplex PCR; TCRdb's copy has only in-frame clones and leaves some out. That table is the source of V, J and clone size, and D and trimming were worked out from the DNA. This table holds 150,000 to 180,000 clones, about four fifths found once. The gene calls are TRBV20-1 and TRBJ2-3, with unresolved D. Source material: peripheral blood. The receptor was derived from a woman aged 60-70 years with acute or convalescent COVID-19. CDR3 DNA: TGCAGTGCTAGTCTTGGCGCTCTCAGCGCAGATACGCAGTATTTT. Translating it yields CSASLGALSADTQYF.